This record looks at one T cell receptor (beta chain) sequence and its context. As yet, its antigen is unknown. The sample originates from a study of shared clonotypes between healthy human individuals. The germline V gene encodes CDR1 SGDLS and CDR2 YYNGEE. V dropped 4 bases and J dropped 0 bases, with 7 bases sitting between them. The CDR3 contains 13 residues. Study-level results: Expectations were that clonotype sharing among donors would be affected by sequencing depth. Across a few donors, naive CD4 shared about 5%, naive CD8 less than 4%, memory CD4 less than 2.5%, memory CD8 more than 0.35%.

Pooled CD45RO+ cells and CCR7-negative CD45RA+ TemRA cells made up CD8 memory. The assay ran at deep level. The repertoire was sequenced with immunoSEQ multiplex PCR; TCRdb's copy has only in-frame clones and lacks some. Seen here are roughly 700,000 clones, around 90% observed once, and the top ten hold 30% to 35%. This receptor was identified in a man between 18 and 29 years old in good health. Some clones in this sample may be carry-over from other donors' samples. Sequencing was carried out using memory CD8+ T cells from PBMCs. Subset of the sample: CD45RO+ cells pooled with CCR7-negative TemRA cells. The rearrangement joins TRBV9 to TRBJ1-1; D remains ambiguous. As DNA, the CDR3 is TGTGCCAGCAGCACTGGGGTGAACACTGAAGCTTTCTTT. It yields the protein CASSTGVNTEAFF.